These 23 T cell receptor beta chains came from one sample sequenced in a study of T cells in localized non-small cell lung cancer. Profiled with immunoSEQ multiplex PCR; TCRdb holds only in-frame clones, not every one. The top ten clones hold approximately 5.4% of a sample with approximately 35,000 clones, around 93% of them seen once. Sequencing used PBMCs, obtained before any cancer treatment. The receptors stem from a man aged 35 to 69 with stage II lung adenocarcinoma.

V is TRBV19 and J is TRBJ2-7, with 12 bases fitting TRBD2. The CDR3 runs to 15 residues. With V trimmed by 5 bases and J by 7 bases, 9 bases remained unmatched. CDR1 is LNHDA, CDR2 SQIVND, per germline (reference sequence). The CDR3 DNA reads as TGTGCCAGTAGTGTAAGACTAGCGGGAGTTCAAGAGCAGTACTTC. It translates to CASSVRLAGVQEQYF.

This chain joins TRBV28 and TRBJ1-1, with D possibly matching TRBD1 (6 bases). CDR1 and CDR2 from the germline V gene are MDHEN and SYDVKM. V lost 10 bases to trimming and J lost 1 base, with 19 bases between them. This CDR3 is 15 amino acids long. The CDR3 DNA follows: TGTGCCATCCCGCTCTACAGGGAGTGGAACACTGAAGCTTTCTTT. Translating it yields CAIPLYREWNTEAFF.

V is TRBV12-5 and J is TRBJ2-3, with D possibly being TRBD1 or TRBD2 (5 bases each). CDR1 and CDR2 (germline): LGHNT, FRNRAP. Trimming shortened V by 1 base and J by 4 bases, and 6 bases separated the two germline ends. The CDR3 runs to 13 residues. The CDR3 DNA follows: TGTGCTAGTGGTTTGGGAGGGGCAGATACGCAGTATTTT. This sequence encodes CASGLGGADTQYF.

The chain combines TRBV19 with TRBJ1-3; D not resolved. The CDR3 is 14 residues long. Trimming left V 4 bases short and J 0 bases short, with 7 bases between. CDR1 and CDR2 (germline): LNHDA, SQIVND (reference sequence). The CDR3 region has the DNA TGTGCCAGTAGTAGAAAGGACTCTGGAAACACCATATATTTT. This encodes CASSRKDSGNTIYF.

This chain connects TRBV6-5 to TRBJ2-7, with no clear D. V gave up 7 bases and J gave up 5 bases, with 15 bases separating them. The CDR3 extends over 13 amino acids. Germline values: CDR1 MNHEY, CDR2 SVGAGI. The CDR3 protein is CASTSGIRHEQYF. Here the CDR3 DNA reads TGTGCCAGCACCTCCGGAATCCGACACGAGCAGTACTTC.

The chain links TRBV28 to TRBJ2-6; D might be TRBD1 (5 bases). The CDR3 length is 19 residues. Germline V gene lookup returns CDR1 MDHEN and CDR2 SYDVKM. Trimming took 3 bases from V and 3 from J, leaving 21 bases between them. CDR3 sequence: CASSFFVGLGAGGANVLTF. The DNA for the CDR3 is TGTGCCAGCAGTTTTTTTGTAGGTTTAGGGGCTGGTGGGGCCAACGTCCTGACTTTC.

This clone was detected once. The chain recombines TRBV10-1 with TRBJ2-7, with D unresolved. The ends were cut back, 2 bases at V and 0 bases at J, with 11 bases in the middle. Germline V gene lookup returns CDR1 WNHNN and CDR2 SYGVQD (reference sequence). The CDR3 extends over 15 amino acids. The chain's CDR3 is CASSEGLESSYEQYF. CDR3 DNA sequence: TGCGCCAGCAGTGAGGGGTTAGAAAGCTCCTACGAGCAGTACTTC.

CDR3 in DNA: TGTGCCAGCAGCTTTTTCGGGGGGAACACTGAAGCTTTCTTT. Its protein product is CASSFFGGNTEAFF. V usage is TRBV5-4 and J usage is TRBJ1-1; weak D call: TRBD1 (5 bases). V was pared by 2 bases and J by 1 base, with 9 bases between. CDR3 length equals 14 residues. CDR1 SGHNT and CDR2 YYREEE come from the germline V gene (reference sequence).

This clone was observed a single time. The chain combines TRBV9 with TRBJ2-1, with 14 bases that match TRBD2. CDR3 length: 16 residues. Trimming took 3 bases from V and 9 from J; bases not matched to a gene: 8. Germline V lookup: CDR1 SGDLS, CDR2 YYNGEE. The CDR3 is CASSEGGLAGVVEQFF. The CDR3 DNA sequence: TGTGCCAGCAGCGAGGGGGGACTAGCGGGAGTGGTTGAGCAGTTCTTC.

This rearrangement joins TRBV11-2 to TRBJ1-1, with 7 nucleotides matching TRBD1. Germline trimming cut 3 bases from V and 1 base from J; bases unmatched to any gene: 5. The CDR3 runs 15 residues. The germline V gene has CDR1 SGHAT and CDR2 FQNNGV. CDR3 DNA: TGTGCCAGCAGCTTTATGACAGGGTGGAACACTGAAGCTTTCTTT. Its protein product is CASSFMTGWNTEAFF. The full variable domain, rest sourced from reference TRBV11-2 and TRBJ1-1, is EAGVAQSPRYKIIEKRQSVAFWCNPISGHATLYWYQQILGQGPKLLIQFQNNGVVDDSQLPKDRFSAERLKGVDSTLKIQPAKLEDSAVYLCASSFMTGWNTEAFFGQGTRLTVV.

This clone came up once. The rearrangement joins TRBV5-8 to TRBJ1-2; D is ambiguous. The germline gives CDR1 SGHTS, CDR2 YDEGEE. V was shortened by 4 bases and J by 5 bases, with 6 bases between the two germline ends. CDR3 length: 11 residues. CDR3 residues: CASSRLYGYTF. The CDR3 DNA is TGTGCCAGCAGCCGCCTTTATGGCTACACCTTC. The full variable domain, with the rest looked up from reference TRBV5-8 and TRBJ1-2, is EAGVTQSPTHLIKTRGQQATLRCSPISGHTSVYWYQQALGLGLQFLLWYDEGEERNRGNFPPRFSGRQFPNYSSELNVNALELEDSALYLCASSRLYGYTFGSGTRLTVV.

On this clone itself: The same CDR3 also results from other DNA sequences found in this sample. The rearrangement links TRBV27 to TRBJ1-5; 8 positions match TRBD1. V trimming: 0 bases; J trimming: 2 bases; junction bases outside the gene matches: 0. The CDR3 loop spans 15 amino acids. The germline CDR1 and CDR2 sequences are MNHEY and SMNVEV (reference sequence). The DNA of the CDR3 is TGTGCCAGCAGTTTATCGACAGGGGGCAATCAGCCCCAGCATTTT. Translation: CASSLSTGGNQPQHF.

The CDR3 DNA reads TGTGCCAGCACCGTGGGGGGCGGACCCCAAGAGACCCAGTACTTC. Its translation is CASTVGGGPQETQYF. The V and J genes are TRBV7-2 and TRBJ2-5; possibly TRBD1 or TRBD2 for D (6 bases each). Germline CDR1 is SGHTA and CDR2 is FQGNSA. This CDR3 has 15 residues. V was clipped by 7 bases and J by 1 base, with 16 bases between them.

The chain combines TRBV15 with TRBJ2-7; 12 bases fit TRBD1. The trim removed 8 bases at V and 7 bases at J, leaving 9 bases unmatched. Germline assignment: CDR1 LNHNV and CDR2 YYDKDF (reference sequence). This CDR3 spans 14 amino acids. The CDR3 DNA reads as TGTGCCACCCGTAAGGGACAGGGGGCTAATGAGCAGTACTTC. Translated: CATRKGQGANEQYF.

The chain links TRBV7-3 to TRBJ1-2; 7 bases map to TRBD1. V shed 2 bases and J 4 bases; nucleotides not matched to a gene: 10. Germline lookup yields CDR1 SGHTA and CDR2 FQGTGA. The CDR3 totals 16 residues. CDR3 sequence: CASSLGRQGPGYGYTF. In DNA form, the CDR3 reads TGTGCCAGCAGCTTAGGGAGACAGGGTCCGGGCTATGGCTACACCTTC.

The chain recombines TRBV6-5 with TRBJ1-2; no clear D gene. Germline CDR1 reads MNHEY; CDR2 reads SVGAGI. V was cut by 7 bases and J by 6 bases, with 18 bases left in between. The CDR3 is made up of 14 amino acids. CDR3 DNA: TGTGCCAGCAAAGAGCCGGACGGGCTGAATGGCTACACCTTC. It encodes CASKEPDGLNGYTF.

Only one count was recorded for this clone. The J gene is TRBJ2-3, the V gene TRBV30; perhaps TRBD2 as D (5 bases). The CDR3 loop spans 14 amino acids. The ends were cut back, 3 bases at V and 4 bases at J, with 14 bases in the middle. Germline CDR1 and CDR2: GTSNPN and SVGIG (reference sequence). CDR3 DNA sequence: TGTGCCTGGAGCGGGGTTTCGATGGCAGATACGCAGTATTTT. Amino acids: CAWSGVSMADTQYF.

J is TRBJ1-2 and V is TRBV5-5; the match to TRBD1 covers 9 bases. The CDR3 is 16 residues long. Germline V lookup: CDR1 SGHKS, CDR2 YYEKEE (reference sequence). The J segment lost 2 bases and the V segment lost 1 base, leaving 6 bases of the junction unmatched. The CDR3 here is CASSLTLGQGNYGYTF. In nucleotides, the CDR3 is TGTGCCAGCAGCTTGACCCTGGGACAGGGAAACTATGGCTACACCTTC.

This rearrangement joins TRBV9 to TRBJ2-7; 7 bases line up with TRBD1. Per germline, CDR1 SGDLS and CDR2 YYNGEE. The J segment lost 0 bases and the V segment lost 4 bases, leaving 4 bases of the junction unmatched. The CDR3 extends over 14 amino acids. The CDR3 loop is CASSPGDSSYEQYF. Here the CDR3 DNA reads TGTGCCAGCAGCCCCGGGGACAGCTCCTACGAGCAGTACTTC.

The chain couples TRBV5-1 to TRBJ2-5; 9 bases map to TRBD2. The germline CDR1 and CDR2 sequences are SGHRS and YFSETQ. This CDR3 comprises 14 residues. With 3 bases clipped from V and 5 bases from J, the junction kept 5 bases outside the gene matches. DNA for the CDR3: TGCGCCAGCAGCTCTAGCGGGAAGGTTGAGACCCAGTACTTC. Protein sequence: CASSSSGKVETQYF. The variable domain in full, completed from reference TRBV5-1 and TRBJ2-5, reads KAGVTQTPRYLIKTRGQQVTLSCSPISGHRSVSWYQQTPGQGLQFLFEYFSETQRNKGNFPGRFSGRQFSNSRSEMNVSTLELGDSALYLCASSSSGKVETQYFGPGTRLLVL.

The chain has TRBV5-4 and TRBJ2-4, with a possible D match to TRBD1 (6 bases). This CDR3 comprises 15 residues. V lost 4 bases and J lost 2, with 13 bases in between. The V gene's germline CDR1 is SGHNT and CDR2 YYREEE (reference sequence). The CDR3 DNA sequence: TGTGCCAGCAGCAGTGCAGGGGAGACCAAAAACATTCAGTACTTC. It yields the protein CASSSAGETKNIQYF.

The chain recombines TRBV5-4 with TRBJ2-5; the match to TRBD2 covers 12 bases. V trimming: 5 bases; J trimming: 5 bases; junction bases outside the gene matches: 4. CDR3 length: 14 residues. CDR1 SGHNT and CDR2 YYREEE come from the germline V gene (reference sequence). CDR3 DNA sequence: TGTGCCAGCAGGACTAGCGGGAGTAGGGAGACCCAGTACTTC. It encodes CASRTSGSRETQYF.

The J gene is TRBJ1-4, the V gene TRBV30; D gene uncertain. Germline CDR1 GTSNPN, CDR2 SVGIG (reference sequence). Trimming shortened V by 5 bases and J by 3 bases, and 13 bases separated the two germline ends. The CDR3 contains 14 residues. CDR3 residues: CAWGGKGANEKLFF. The CDR3 coding sequence is TGTGCCTGGGGAGGGAAGGGAGCTAATGAAAAACTGTTTTTT. Variable domain in full (rest from reference TRBV30 and TRBJ1-4): SQTIHQWPATLVQPVGSPLSLECTVEGTSNPNLYWYRQAAGRGLQLLFYSVGIGQISSEVPQNLSASRPQDRQFILSSKKLLLSDSGFYLCAWGGKGANEKLFFGSGTQLSVL.